Listed below are T cell receptor beta chains from one sample, sequenced in a study of blood T cell repertoires in COVID-19. The data were produced by immunoSEQ multiplex PCR, yet TCRdb's version contains in-frame clones alone and is incomplete. The sample lists around 98,000 clones; approximately 84% were seen once. Sample: peripheral blood. Receptors originate from an older woman with acute or convalescent COVID-19. Each CDR3 is given with its conserved first and last residue. D genes are given only for firm matches. Clone size is stated in some rows and not others, as once, few, many or a class when expanded.

CDR3nt: TGTGCCAGCAGCCGGGGGACAGATAATTCACCCCTCCACTTT
CDR3aa: CASSRGTDNSPLHF
d_gene: TRBD1
len: 14
j_gene: TRBJ1-6
v_gene: TRBV5-6
abundance: .

CDR3nt: TGTGCCTGGAGTGTACAGGGGGCAAGTGAAGCTTTCTTT
CDR3aa: CAWSVQGASEAFF
d_gene: TRBD1
len: 13
j_gene: TRBJ1-1
v_gene: TRBV30
abundance: once

CDR3nt: TGTGCCAGCAGCGTTGGGACAGCTGAAGCTTTCTTT
CDR3aa: CASSVGTAEAFF
d_gene: TRBD1
len: 12
j_gene: TRBJ1-1
v_gene: TRBV6-5
abundance: .

CDR3nt: TGTGCCTGGACCCGGGACAACAATCAGCCCCAGCATTTT
CDR3aa: CAWTRDNNQPQHF
d_gene: .
len: 13
j_gene: TRBJ1-5
v_gene: TRBV30
abundance: .

CDR3nt: TGTGCCAGCAGTGAGGAGGGGAGCAATCAGCCCCAGCATTTT
CDR3aa: CASSEEGSNQPQHF
d_gene: .
len: 14
j_gene: TRBJ1-5
v_gene: TRBV25-1
abundance: .

CDR3nt: TGTGCCAGCAGTTACTACCGGGACAGAAATGAAAAACTGTTTTTT
CDR3aa: CASSYYRDRNEKLFF
d_gene: TRBD1
len: 15
j_gene: TRBJ1-4
v_gene: TRBV6-6
abundance: once

CDR3nt: TGCGCCAGCAGCCTAGACCCTTACACTGAAGCTTTCTTT
CDR3aa: CASSLDPYTEAFF
d_gene: .
len: 13
j_gene: TRBJ1-1
v_gene: TRBV4-1
abundance: .

CDR3nt: TGTGCCAGCAGCCGGGGTCTTGGGAATGGCTACACCTTC
CDR3aa: CASSRGLGNGYTF
d_gene: .
len: 13
j_gene: TRBJ1-2
v_gene: TRBV5-6
abundance: .

CDR3nt: TGTGCCTGGAGTGTAAACTTCAGGGGGCGGGATGGCTACACCTTC
CDR3aa: CAWSVNFRGRDGYTF
d_gene: TRBD1
len: 15
j_gene: TRBJ1-2
v_gene: TRBV30
abundance: .

CDR3nt: TGTGCCAGCAGCCCCCGGGACAGGAATGAAAAACTGTTTTTT
CDR3aa: CASSPRDRNEKLFF
d_gene: TRBD1
len: 14
j_gene: TRBJ1-4
v_gene: TRBV28
abundance: few

CDR3nt: TGTGCCAGCAGCCCCTCCCCGCTAGCGGGGAGCACAGATACGCAGTATTTT
CDR3aa: CASSPSPLAGSTDTQYF
d_gene: TRBD2
len: 17
j_gene: TRBJ2-3
v_gene: TRBV11-2
abundance: few

CDR3nt: TGCAGCGACAGACGGGGTTCTAACTATGGCTACACCTTC
CDR3aa: CSDRRGSNYGYTF
d_gene: .
len: 13
j_gene: TRBJ1-2
v_gene: TRBV29-1
abundance: .

CDR3nt: TGTGCCATCAGTGAGGGGGGCGCAGGTCCCGTGTACAATGAGCAGTTCTTC
CDR3aa: CAISEGGAGPVYNEQFF
d_gene: .
len: 17
j_gene: TRBJ2-1
v_gene: TRBV10-3
abundance: .

CDR3nt: TGCGCCAGCAGCTTGGCCCCCTCCGGAGGTCAGCCCCAGCATTTT
CDR3aa: CASSLAPSGGQPQHF
d_gene: .
len: 15
j_gene: TRBJ1-5
v_gene: TRBV5-1
abundance: .

CDR3nt: TGTGCCAGCAGCCAAGATGCGACTAGCCGCTCCTACGAGCAGTACTTC
CDR3aa: CASSQDATSRSYEQYF
d_gene: TRBD2
len: 16
j_gene: TRBJ2-7
v_gene: TRBV4-2
abundance: few

CDR3nt: TGTGCCAGCAAAGCCGACAGGGGAACAACTAATGAAAAACTGTTTTTT
CDR3aa: CASKADRGTTNEKLFF
d_gene: TRBD1
len: 16
j_gene: TRBJ1-4
v_gene: TRBV3-1/TRBV3-2
abundance: .

CDR3nt: TGTGCGGGCCAGGGGGTCTACGAGCAGTACTTC
CDR3aa: CAGQGVYEQYF
d_gene: TRBD1
len: 11
j_gene: TRBJ2-7
v_gene: TRBV7-9
abundance: .

CDR3nt: TGCGCCAGCAGCAGCGGGACTCTTAATTCACCCCTCCACTTT
CDR3aa: CASSSGTLNSPLHF
d_gene: .
len: 14
j_gene: TRBJ1-6
v_gene: TRBV4-1
abundance: .

CDR3nt: TGTGCCAGCAGCCCTACAGGCAGGAATCAGCCCCAGCATTTT
CDR3aa: CASSPTGRNQPQHF
d_gene: .
len: 14
j_gene: TRBJ1-5
v_gene: TRBV3-1/TRBV3-2
abundance: .

CDR3nt: TGCGCCAGCAGCTGGGGAGGGTTGAACACTGAAGCTTTCTTT
CDR3aa: CASSWGGLNTEAFF
d_gene: .
len: 14
j_gene: TRBJ1-1
v_gene: TRBV5-1
abundance: .

CDR3nt: TGTGCCAGCAGTGAAGCTGACAGGGCGCACTATGGCTACACCTTC
CDR3aa: CASSEADRAHYGYTF
d_gene: TRBD1
len: 15
j_gene: TRBJ1-2
v_gene: TRBV25-1
abundance: once

CDR3nt: TGCGCCAGCCGGGACAGAAGGTGGACTGAAGCTTTCTTT
CDR3aa: CASRDRRWTEAFF
d_gene: TRBD1
len: 13
j_gene: TRBJ1-1
v_gene: TRBV10-1
abundance: .

CDR3nt: TGTGCCAGCAGTGTGAACAGGAACACAGATACGCAGTATTTT
CDR3aa: CASSVNRNTDTQYF
d_gene: .
len: 14
j_gene: TRBJ2-3
v_gene: TRBV2
abundance: .

CDR3nt: TGTGCCAGCAGTGAAAGGGGGCGCGGCACCTACGAGCAGTACTTC
CDR3aa: CASSERGRGTYEQYF
d_gene: TRBD1
len: 15
j_gene: TRBJ2-7
v_gene: TRBV6-1
abundance: .

CDR3nt: TGTGCCAGCAGCAATAACAGGGCGGCCTACGAGCAGTACTTC
CDR3aa: CASSNNRAAYEQYF
d_gene: .
len: 14
j_gene: TRBJ2-7
v_gene: TRBV7-2
abundance: .

CDR3nt: TGTGCCACCAGTGAAACAGCTAGCAATCAGCCCCAGCATTTT
CDR3aa: CATSETASNQPQHF
d_gene: .
len: 14
j_gene: TRBJ1-5
v_gene: TRBV24-1
abundance: few

CDR3nt: TGCGCCAGCAGCCAGATCGGGACAGGGTCTTTTAATTCACCCCTCCACTTT
CDR3aa: CASSQIGTGSFNSPLHF
d_gene: TRBD1
len: 17
j_gene: TRBJ1-6
v_gene: TRBV4-1
abundance: .

CDR3nt: TGTGCCAGCAGCCCACAGGCAGGGGAGTTTTCTGATGGCTACACCTTC
CDR3aa: CASSPQAGEFSDGYTF
d_gene: .
len: 16
j_gene: TRBJ1-2
v_gene: TRBV6-7
abundance: .

CDR3nt: TGTGCCAGTAGGCAACAGGGCAGGGGCAATCAGCCCCAGCATTTT
CDR3aa: CASRQQGRGNQPQHF
d_gene: .
len: 15
j_gene: TRBJ1-5
v_gene: TRBV19
abundance: .

CDR3nt: TGTGCCAGCAGTCCCGGGACAGGGTTGGTGGCTTTCTTT
CDR3aa: CASSPGTGLVAFF
d_gene: TRBD1
len: 13
j_gene: TRBJ1-1
v_gene: TRBV2
abundance: .

CDR3nt: TGTGCCAGCAGTTGGGGTGGGGGGTTGACTCCTCAGCCCCAGCATTTT
CDR3aa: CASSWGGGLTPQPQHF
d_gene: .
len: 16
j_gene: TRBJ1-5
v_gene: TRBV28
abundance: .

CDR3nt: TGTGCCAGCAGTGAAAACCCGGTCGGCACAGATACGCAGTATTTT
CDR3aa: CASSENPVGTDTQYF
d_gene: .
len: 15
j_gene: TRBJ2-3
v_gene: TRBV2
abundance: once

CDR3nt: TGTGCCATCAGTGCCGACAGGGGCCAGAACCAGCCCCAGCATTTT
CDR3aa: CAISADRGQNQPQHF
d_gene: TRBD1
len: 15
j_gene: TRBJ1-5
v_gene: TRBV10-3
abundance: .

CDR3nt: TGCGCCAGCAGCACCTCCGGGACTAGCGGGGGGGCGTGGAATGAGCAGTTCTTC
CDR3aa: CASSTSGTSGGAWNEQFF
d_gene: TRBD2
len: 18
j_gene: TRBJ2-1
v_gene: TRBV5-1
abundance: once

CDR3nt: TGCGCCAGCAGCCAAGATCGCGGCGGGGGGAAAGATACGCAGTATTTT
CDR3aa: CASSQDRGGGKDTQYF
d_gene: TRBD2
len: 16
j_gene: TRBJ2-3
v_gene: TRBV4-3
abundance: .

CDR3nt: TGTGCCAGTAGCAACAGGGCTGGAAACACCATATATTTT
CDR3aa: CASSNRAGNTIYF
d_gene: .
len: 13
j_gene: TRBJ1-3
v_gene: TRBV19
abundance: .

CDR3nt: TGTGCCAGCAGCTTAGAAGCGGGGGGCCCTGGGGCCAACGTCCTGACTTTC
CDR3aa: CASSLEAGGPGANVLTF
d_gene: TRBD2
len: 17
j_gene: TRBJ2-6
v_gene: TRBV11-3
abundance: .

CDR3nt: TGTGCCAGCAGTCCCAACGCGGCCCTTCCCCTCCACTTT
CDR3aa: CASSPNAALPLHF
d_gene: .
len: 13
j_gene: TRBJ1-6
v_gene: TRBV27
abundance: .

CDR3nt: TGCGCCAGCAGTCAGGCCCCGGAGGCACGCAATCAGCCCCAGCATTTT
CDR3aa: CASSQAPEARNQPQHF
d_gene: .
len: 16
j_gene: TRBJ1-5
v_gene: TRBV23-1
abundance: once

CDR3nt: TGTGCCAGCTCACCAGGAGCAGCAAACAATGAGCAGTTCTTC
CDR3aa: CASSPGAANNEQFF
d_gene: .
len: 14
j_gene: TRBJ2-1
v_gene: TRBV18
abundance: few

CDR3nt: TGTGCCAGCAGAGACAGGGTATCTCAGCCCCAGCATTTT
CDR3aa: CASRDRVSQPQHF
d_gene: TRBD1
len: 13
j_gene: TRBJ1-5
v_gene: TRBV2
abundance: .

CDR3nt: TGCGCCAGCAGCTCGCGGTCGGGGGGAGATACGCAGTATTTT
CDR3aa: CASSSRSGGDTQYF
d_gene: TRBD2
len: 14
j_gene: TRBJ2-3
v_gene: TRBV5-1
abundance: once

CDR3nt: TGTGCCAGCAGCAAACTAGCCCATGAGCAGTTCTTC
CDR3aa: CASSKLAHEQFF
d_gene: .
len: 12
j_gene: TRBJ2-1
v_gene: TRBV2
abundance: .

CDR3nt: TGTGCCATCAGTGACGACACCCGGAACACTGAAGCTTTCTTT
CDR3aa: CAISDDTRNTEAFF
d_gene: .
len: 14
j_gene: TRBJ1-1
v_gene: TRBV10-3
abundance: .

CDR3nt: TGTGCCAGCAGCTTAAGAGCGGGGTCTGGAGCTGAGCAGTTCTTC
CDR3aa: CASSLRAGSGAEQFF
d_gene: TRBD2
len: 15
j_gene: TRBJ2-1
v_gene: TRBV7-3
abundance: .

CDR3nt: TGTGCCAGCAGCCCCCGGGACAGGGGGAAAAAGGCTTTCTTT
CDR3aa: CASSPRDRGKKAFF
d_gene: TRBD1
len: 14
j_gene: TRBJ1-1
v_gene: TRBV14
abundance: few

CDR3nt: TGTGCCACCAGTGGAGGGCCGTCCGGGACAACTAATGAAAAACTGTTTTTT
CDR3aa: CATSGGPSGTTNEKLFF
d_gene: .
len: 17
j_gene: TRBJ1-4
v_gene: TRBV24-1
abundance: .

CDR3nt: TGTGCCAGCAGTTTACTGGGCCCAGGGGGCTACACCTTC
CDR3aa: CASSLLGPGGYTF
d_gene: .
len: 13
j_gene: TRBJ1-2
v_gene: TRBV27
abundance: .

CDR3nt: TGTGCCAGCAACCGCGACAGGGGGAGTGCTGGCTACACCTTC
CDR3aa: CASNRDRGSAGYTF
d_gene: TRBD1
len: 14
j_gene: TRBJ1-2
v_gene: TRBV6-5
abundance: .

CDR3nt: TGTGCCAGCATTCCTGACACGAACACTGAAGCTTTCTTT
CDR3aa: CASIPDTNTEAFF
d_gene: .
len: 13
j_gene: TRBJ1-1
v_gene: TRBV2
abundance: few

CDR3nt: TGTGCCAGCACCTCACTCGGGGCAGGGGGCTATGAAAAACTGTTTTTT
CDR3aa: CASTSLGAGGYEKLFF
d_gene: TRBD1
len: 16
j_gene: TRBJ1-4
v_gene: TRBV27
abundance: .

CDR3nt: TGTGCCAGCAGCCCCCGGCCCGGGGACACTGAAGCTTTCTTT
CDR3aa: CASSPRPGDTEAFF
d_gene: .
len: 14
j_gene: TRBJ1-1
v_gene: TRBV11-3
abundance: few